A single sample gave rise to the 23 T cell receptor beta chains below, sequenced in a study of T-cell memory formation after mild COVID-19 listed by TCRdb under 2021. The protocol used for the library was 5' RACE. Data came from an Illumina NovaSeq 6000. TCRdb reworked the public reads: Q25 trimming with fastp, MiXCR clone assembly, productive beta chains retained. Rows with one shared CDR3 protein collapse into an entry with the most common genes and DNA. The sample table lists around 300,000 distinct CDR3 sequences, roughly an eighth of them with a count of one. The top ten hold over 20% of the sample. Sequenced: PBMCs or a T cell subset sorted from them (not recorded which). The receptors were sampled from a man aged 18 to 29 who had mild COVID-19 (a few samples of this study predate the infection). The sample titles of this study are shuffled in the database, so cell type and time point are left out; the donor was told from shared clones.

J is TRBJ2-6 and V is TRBV12-3 or TRBV12-4, with D uncertain. The CDR3 is 14 residues long. V lost 3 bases and J 6 bases, leaving 9 bases between the germline ends. CDR3 sequence reads: CASSFHLSANVLTF. CDR3 DNA: TGTGCCAGCAGTTTTCATCTCTCGGCCAACGTCCTGACTTTC.

The chain has TRBV6-5 and TRBJ1-2; D is unresolved. The CDR3 is made up of 15 amino acids. V gave up 4 bases and J gave up 4 bases, with 16 bases separating them. Per the germline V gene, CDR1 is MNHEY and CDR2 is SVGAGI. CDR3 nucleotides: TGTGCCAGCAGTTCCCGGTTAGGGTCGGGCTATGGCTACACCTTC. This sequence encodes CASSSRLGSGYGYTF.

The table lists this clonotype with a few counts. The V and J genes are TRBV11-2 and TRBJ1-2, with TRBD1 matching 7 bases. The trim removed 5 bases at V and 5 bases at J, leaving 8 bases unmatched. Germline V gene data show CDR1 as SGHAT and CDR2 as FQNNGV. This CDR3 has 14 amino acids. Written as DNA, the CDR3 is TGTGCCAGCAGCCCCCAAGGGGGCGTTTATGGCTACACCTTC. As protein: CASSPQGGVYGYTF. Looking up the rest from reference TRBV11-2 and TRBJ1-2 gives the full variable domain: EAGVAQSPRYKIIEKRQSVAFWCNPISGHATLYWYQQILGQGPKLLIQFQNNGVVDDSQLPKDRFSAERLKGVDSTLKIQPAKLEDSAVYLCASSPQGGVYGYTFGSGTRLTVV.

This clonotype was seen ten or more times. The gene calls are TRBV6-5 and TRBJ1-1; no reliable D call. V dropped 5 bases and J dropped 0 bases, with 7 bases sitting between them. The CDR3 spans 13 residues. Germline assignment: CDR1 MNHEY and CDR2 SVGAGI. This CDR3 is CASSVSLNTEAFF. CDR3 coding DNA: TGTGCCAGCAGTGTATCCCTGAACACTGAAGCTTTCTTT.

V usage is TRBV4-1 and J usage is TRBJ2-5; 9 bases are shared with TRBD2. Germline CDR1 and CDR2: MGHRA and YSYEKL. This CDR3 has 18 amino acids. After removal of 0 bases from V and 7 bases from J, the junction contained 15 bases not matched to a gene. The CDR3 DNA follows: TGCGCCAGCAGCCAAGAAAAAGCGGGGGGTCCGGCTTGGGTGACCCAGTACTTC. This codes for CASSQEKAGGPAWVTQYF.

This clonotype has only a few counts. The CDR3 loop is CASSTGRDWTQYF. The DNA for the CDR3 is TGTGCCAGCAGCACCGGTAGGGATTGGACCCAGTACTTC. The chain employs TRBV7-9 and TRBJ2-5; no reliable D call. This CDR3 is 13 amino acids long. Germline V CDR1 and CDR2: SEHNR, FQNEAQ (reference sequence). Deletions cut 5 bases from V and 7 bases from J, with 14 bases between.

This clonotype appeared a few times. The rearrangement uses TRBV11-2 and TRBJ1-1; no definite D call. The CDR3 sequence is 15 residues long. Trimming removed 1 base from V and 6 bases from J, with 15 bases in between. The germline gives CDR1 SGHAT, CDR2 FQNNGV. The chain's CDR3 is CASSLGGSGFPEAFF. For the CDR3, the DNA is TGTGCCAGCAGCTTAGGTGGGTCGGGTTTCCCTGAAGCTTTCTTT.

The rearrangement uses TRBV5-1 and TRBJ2-1, with 9 bases lining up with TRBD2. The V segment lost 0 bases and the J segment 0 bases; nucleotides outside the gene matches: 4. Germline V gene lookup returns CDR1 SGHRS and CDR2 YFSETQ. This CDR3 is built from 17 residues. In nucleotides, the CDR3 is TGCGCCAGCAGCTTGGGACTAGCGGTTAGCTCCTACAATGAGCAGTTCTTC. Its protein is CASSLGLAVSSYNEQFF.

This clonotype was observed a handful of times. The V and J genes are TRBV10-3 and TRBJ1-2, with unresolved D. Between the trimmed V and J ends, which lost 0 bases and 3 bases, there was a span of 8 bases. The CDR3 loop spans 14 amino acids. Germline CDR1 is ENHRY and CDR2 is SYGVKD. CDR3 DNA sequence: TGTGCCATCAGTGAGTCCGAAAGGGACTATGGCTACACCTTC. Its protein product is CAISESERDYGYTF.

This clonotype was picked up a small number of times. The chain joins TRBV5-1 to TRBJ2-1, with 10 bases fitting TRBD1. CDR1 and CDR2 (germline): SGHRS, YFSETQ. The CDR3 is 15 amino acids. V shed 4 bases and J 7 bases; nucleotides not matched to a gene: 8. The CDR3 loop reads CASSETGGSVNEQFF. In nucleotides, the CDR3 is TGCGCCAGCAGCGAGACAGGGGGCTCTGTGAATGAGCAGTTCTTC. Full variable domain (outside the CDR3, taken from reference TRBV5-1 and TRBJ2-1): KAGVTQTPRYLIKTRGQQVTLSCSPISGHRSVSWYQQTPGQGLQFLFEYFSETQRNKGNFPGRFSGRQFSNSRSEMNVSTLELGDSALYLCASSETGGSVNEQFFGPGTRLTVL.

The V and J genes are TRBV30 and TRBJ2-1; D is possibly TRBD1 (6 bases). The CDR3 runs to 14 residues. Germline V gives CDR1 GTSNPN, CDR2 SVGIG (reference sequence). V lost 5 bases and J 5 bases, leaving 16 bases between the germline ends. In DNA, the CDR3 is TGTGCCTGGCGGGTGGGGGCCGGGCACAATGAGCAGTTCTTC. Its protein is CAWRVGAGHNEQFF.

By share of the sample, this clonotype is large. The rearrangement joins TRBV5-5 to TRBJ1-5; tentatively, D is TRBD1 (5 bases). The CDR3 loop spans 15 amino acids. Germline V gene lookup returns CDR1 SGHKS and CDR2 YYEKEE (reference sequence). Trimming cost V 2 bases and J 9 bases, with 18 bases left between them. The CDR3 protein is CASSLYRDSPRPQHF. CDR3 DNA sequence: TGTGCCAGCAGCTTATACCGGGACTCCCCCAGGCCCCAGCATTTT.

The chain recombines TRBV6-1 with TRBJ2-3; 7 bases agree with TRBD2. Germline loops: CDR1 MNHNS, CDR2 SASEGT. CDR3 length: 17 residues. The trim removed 4 bases at V and 2 bases at J, leaving 12 bases unmatched. The CDR3 nucleotides are TGTGCCAGCAGTGTAAACGGGCTAGCGGTAAACACAGATACGCAGTATTTT. Encoded protein: CASSVNGLAVNTDTQYF.

V gene TRBV7-8 combines with J gene TRBJ2-5, with D unclear. From germline, CDR1 is SGHVS and CDR2 FQNEAQ. Between the trimmed V and J ends, which lost 5 bases and 5 bases, there was a span of 15 bases. CDR3 size: 14 residues. CDR3 sequence reads: CASSHRPVTETQYF. The CDR3 coding sequence is TGTGCCAGCAGCCATCGTCCGGTCACGGAGACCCAGTACTTC.

This clonotype was found many times. This chain uses TRBV5-4 with TRBJ2-1; D remains ambiguous. The CDR3 length is 13 residues. The V and J ends lost 0 bases and 5 bases respectively, with 6 bases between them. The germline gives CDR1 SGHNT, CDR2 YYREEE (reference sequence). CDR3 sequence reads: CASSLGPDNEQFF. The CDR3 nucleotides read TGTGCCAGCAGCTTGGGGCCCGACAATGAGCAGTTCTTC.

V gene TRBV5-1 combines with J gene TRBJ2-3; D is undetermined. The germline V gene has CDR1 SGHRS and CDR2 YFSETQ. The CDR3 consists of 14 residues. V was clipped by 2 bases and J by 0 bases, with 7 bases between them. The CDR3: CASSFSLSTDTQYF. As DNA, the CDR3 is TGCGCCAGCAGCTTCAGTCTTAGCACAGATACGCAGTATTTT.

This clonotype has a handful of counts. V gene TRBV24-1 combines with J gene TRBJ2-7, with D possibly called TRBD1 or TRBD2 (5 bases each). Germline assignment: CDR1 KGHDR and CDR2 SFDVKD. The CDR3 sequence is 14 residues long. V lost 5 bases and J 9 bases, leaving 19 bases between the germline ends. DNA of the CDR3: TGTGCCACCAGTGCTGCTCGGGACGGGTCCGGGCAGTACTTC. It is translated as CATSAARDGSGQYF.

This clonotype was detected a few times. V and J are TRBV15 and TRBJ2-7; TRBD2 is a possible D gene (5 bases). The CDR3 totals 15 residues. Looked up from germline, CDR1 is LNHNV and CDR2 is YYDKDF (reference sequence). V was cut by 1 base and J by 0 bases, with 10 bases left in between. The CDR3 loop reads CATSRAPGSSYEQYV. For the CDR3, the DNA is TGTGCCACCAGCAGAGCCCCGGGGAGCTCCTACGAGCAGTACGTC.

The sample holds a few counts of this clonotype. V is TRBV9 and J is TRBJ2-5; TRBD2 might be the D (5 bases). Trimming stripped 3 bases from V and 5 bases from J, with 17 bases between. Germline lookup yields CDR1 SGDLS and CDR2 YYNGEE. The CDR3 loop spans 15 amino acids. CDR3 sequence: CASSASGREWETQYF. Here the CDR3 DNA reads TGTGCCAGCAGCGCTTCGGGTAGGGAGTGGGAGACCCAGTACTTC. Supplemented by reference TRBV9 and TRBJ2-5, the full variable domain reads DSGVTQTPKHLITATGQRVTLRCSPRSGDLSVYWYQQSLDQGLQFLIQYYNGEERAKGNILERFSAQQFPDLHSELNLSSLELGDSALYFCASSASGREWETQYFGPGTRLLVL.

This clonotype turned up a few times. The J gene is TRBJ2-3, the V gene TRBV7-9; possibly TRBD2 for D (6 bases). This CDR3 has 13 amino acids. CDR1 is SEHNR and CDR2 is FQNEAQ in the germline V gene (reference sequence). With 5 bases removed from V and 11 bases from J, the gap between germline ends came to 17 bases. The CDR3 is CASSPGGRLKQYF. CDR3 coding DNA: TGTGCCAGCAGCCCCGGAGGGAGGTTGAAGCAGTATTTT.

The chain recombines TRBV10-3 with TRBJ2-7, with D possibly being TRBD1 (5 bases). CDR1 and CDR2 from the germline V gene are ENHRY and SYGVKD. The CDR3 is 16 amino acids. V gave up 0 bases and J gave up 4 bases, with 16 bases separating them. CDR3 bases: TGTGCCATCAGTGAGTCTGGGGCGACAACCGGGTACGAGCAGTACTTC. It translates to CAISESGATTGYEQYF.

This clonotype has just a few counts. V usage is TRBV5-1 and J usage is TRBJ2-1, with a possible D match to TRBD2 (6 bases). With 0 bases removed from V and 8 bases from J, the gap between germline ends came to 12 bases. CDR3 length: 14 amino acids. Germline loops: CDR1 SGHRS, CDR2 YFSETQ. The CDR3 here is CASSLGRGSDEQFF. CDR3 in DNA: TGCGCCAGCAGCTTGGGGAGGGGTTCGGATGAGCAGTTCTTC.

This clonotype occurred a few times. The chain combines TRBV19 with TRBJ2-1, with D possibly TRBD2 on 5 matching bases. CDR3 size: 17 residues. Germline CDR1 LNHDA, CDR2 SQIVND (reference sequence). V was shortened by 0 bases and J by 5 bases, with 17 bases between the two germline ends. CDR3 in amino acids: CASSIDLLVGTNNEQFF. As DNA, the CDR3 is TGTGCCAGTAGTATAGACCTACTAGTAGGCACGAACAATGAGCAGTTCTTC.